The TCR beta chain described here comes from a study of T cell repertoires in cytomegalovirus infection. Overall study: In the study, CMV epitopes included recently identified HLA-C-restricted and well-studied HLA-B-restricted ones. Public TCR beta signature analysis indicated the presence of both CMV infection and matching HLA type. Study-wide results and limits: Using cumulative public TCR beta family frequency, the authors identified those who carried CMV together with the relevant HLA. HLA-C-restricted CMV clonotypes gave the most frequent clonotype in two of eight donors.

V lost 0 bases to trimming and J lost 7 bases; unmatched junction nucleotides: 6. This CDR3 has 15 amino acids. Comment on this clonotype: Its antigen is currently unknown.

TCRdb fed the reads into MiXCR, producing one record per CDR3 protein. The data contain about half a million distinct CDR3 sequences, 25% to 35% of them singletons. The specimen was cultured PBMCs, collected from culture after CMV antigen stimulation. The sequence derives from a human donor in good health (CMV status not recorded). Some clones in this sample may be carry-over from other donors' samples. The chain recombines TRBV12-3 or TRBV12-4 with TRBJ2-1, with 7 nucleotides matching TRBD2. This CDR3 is CASSLAQPGGNEQFF. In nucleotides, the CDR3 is TGTGCCAGCAGTTTAGCTCAGCCCGGGGGGAATGAGCAGTTCTTC.